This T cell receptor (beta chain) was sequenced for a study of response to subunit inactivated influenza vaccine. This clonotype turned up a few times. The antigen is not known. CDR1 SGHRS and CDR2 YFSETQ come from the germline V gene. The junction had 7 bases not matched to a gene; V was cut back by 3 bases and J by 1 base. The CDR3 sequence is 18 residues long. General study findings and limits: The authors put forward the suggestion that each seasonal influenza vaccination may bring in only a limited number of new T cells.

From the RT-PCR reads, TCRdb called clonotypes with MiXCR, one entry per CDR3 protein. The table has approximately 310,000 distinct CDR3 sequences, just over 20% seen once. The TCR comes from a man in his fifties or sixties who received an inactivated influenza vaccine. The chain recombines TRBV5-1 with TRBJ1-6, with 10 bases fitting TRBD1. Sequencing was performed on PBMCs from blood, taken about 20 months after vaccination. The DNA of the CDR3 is TGCGCCAGCAGCTCGTCGACAGGGGGCCTATCCTATAATTCACCCCTCCACTTT. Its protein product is CASSSSTGGLSYNSPLHF.